Presented here are 29 T cell receptor beta chains from one specimen sequenced in a study of control samples from healthy donors and cancer patients. Produced via immunoSEQ multiplex PCR; TCRdb's table is partial and in-frame only. The sample gives some 100,000 clones, roughly 88% of which show up once; around an eighth is in the top ten. Material: blood. Receptors were obtained from a young man in good health.

The chain employs TRBV9 and TRBJ2-3; TRBD2 matches 12 bases. Trimming took 3 bases from V and 5 from J; bases not matched to a gene: 4. Germline CDR1 SGDLS, CDR2 YYNGEE. The CDR3 loop spans 15 amino acids. CDR3 loop: CASSASGRAQDTQYF. DNA of the CDR3: TGTGCCAGCAGCGCTAGCGGGAGGGCCCAAGATACGCAGTATTTT.

The chain has TRBV7-9 and TRBJ2-5; no definite D call. V lost 3 bases and J 1 base, leaving 15 bases between the germline ends. Germline loops: CDR1 SEHNR, CDR2 FQNEAQ (reference sequence). The CDR3 contains 16 residues. The CDR3 DNA reads TGTGCCAGCAGCTTTACGGTGGGCCACCCCCAAGAGACCCAGTACTTC. Translating it yields CASSFTVGHPQETQYF.

The chain recombines TRBV19 with TRBJ2-7; D is perhaps TRBD1 (6 bases). There are 14 residues in the CDR3. The germline V gene has CDR1 LNHDA and CDR2 SQIVND (reference sequence). V was clipped by 3 bases and J by 1 base, with 10 bases between them. The chain's CDR3 is CASSMGQGSYEQYF. In DNA, the CDR3 is TGTGCCAGTAGTATGGGCCAGGGGTCCTACGAGCAGTACTTC.

J is TRBJ2-7 and V is TRBV7-9, with D perhaps TRBD1 or TRBD2 (5 bases each). Germline loops: CDR1 SEHNR, CDR2 FQNEAQ (reference sequence). The length of the CDR3 is 15 residues. Trimming stripped 4 bases from V and 2 bases from J, with 15 bases between. The CDR3 nucleotides are TGTGCCAGCAGCTCAGACCGGGACGGGGCCTACGAGCAGTACTTC. It yields the protein CASSSDRDGAYEQYF.

This chain uses TRBV27 with TRBJ1-1, with D possibly being TRBD1 (6 bases). The CDR3 is 16 residues long. Trimming removed 0 bases at V and 1 base at J, with 12 bases between. Germline V lookup: CDR1 MNHEY, CDR2 SMNVEV (reference sequence). The CDR3 DNA follows: TGTGCCAGCAGTTTATCGATACAGGGAAAGAACACTGAAGCTTTCTTT. It codes for CASSLSIQGKNTEAFF.

The CDR3 region is CASSQNTGDDEQYF. The CDR3 DNA follows: TGCGCCAGCAGCCAAAATACAGGGGATGACGAGCAGTACTTC. The genes are TRBV4-1 and TRBJ2-7; 7 positions agree with TRBD1. Germline V gives CDR1 MGHRA, CDR2 YSYEKL. The CDR3 totals 14 residues. V lost 2 bases, J lost 5 bases, and 6 bases stayed unmatched.

This chain joins TRBV10-2 and TRBJ2-3; maybe TRBD2 (6 bases). The CDR3 is 15 residues long. Germline V gene data show CDR1 as WSHSY and CDR2 as SAAADI. With 2 bases removed from V and 1 base from J, the gap between germline ends came to 10 bases. The CDR3 nucleotides read TGCGCCAGCAGTGAGGTGGGACTTGGCACAGATACGCAGTATTTT. This gives the protein CASSEVGLGTDTQYF.

This sequence joins TRBV9 and TRBJ2-5; 8 nucleotides line up with TRBD1. The V gene end was trimmed by 3 bases and the J gene end by 6 bases; junction bases not matched to a gene: 10. The CDR3 extends over 15 amino acids. Germline loops: CDR1 SGDLS, CDR2 YYNGEE. The CDR3 nucleotides read TGTGCCAGCAGCGGACAGGGGACGGGGCATCAGACCCAGTACTTC. As protein: CASSGQGTGHQTQYF.

The genes are TRBV24-1 and TRBJ2-1; tentative D call: TRBD2 (5 bases). The germline V and J ends were trimmed by 5 bases and 9 bases, with 10 bases remaining between them. Per the germline V gene, CDR1 is KGHDR and CDR2 is SFDVKD. The CDR3 loop spans 12 amino acids. The CDR3 nucleotides are TGTGCCACCAGTGCGGACTGGAGTGAGCAGTTCTTC. It translates to CATSADWSEQFF.

This sequence joins TRBV19 and TRBJ2-2, with 8 bases matching TRBD1. CDR1 is LNHDA and CDR2 is SQIVND in the germline V gene (reference sequence). V shed 8 bases, J shed 1 base, and the junction held 0 bases outside the gene matches. The CDR3 sequence is 13 residues long. CDR3 coding DNA: TGTGCCAGTGGGACAGGGAACACCGGGGAGCTGTTTTTT. This encodes CASGTGNTGELFF.

V gene TRBV20-1 combines with J gene TRBJ2-4, with D hard to call. Looked up from germline, CDR1 is DFQATT and CDR2 is SNEGSKA (reference sequence). This CDR3 is built from 11 residues. Between the trimmed V and J ends, which lost 4 bases and 0 bases, there was a span of 1 base. The CDR3 spells CSATAKNIQYF. In nucleotides, the CDR3 is TGCAGTGCTACAGCCAAAAACATTCAGTACTTC.

The chain has TRBV24-1 and TRBJ2-1; the match to TRBD1 covers 9 bases. In germline, CDR1 is KGHDR, CDR2 SFDVKD. J gave up 7 bases and V 2 bases, and 11 bases lay outside the gene matches. This CDR3 has 17 residues. The CDR3 reads CATSDSITGGMRNEQFF. The CDR3 bases are TGTGCCACCAGTGATTCAATAACAGGGGGCATGAGGAATGAGCAGTTCTTC.

The chain couples TRBV4-1 to TRBJ2-2; 8 bases map to TRBD2. CDR1 and CDR2 from the germline V gene are MGHRA and YSYEKL. V was clipped by 7 bases and J by 6 bases; unmatched bases: 16. The CDR3 length is 17 residues. The CDR3 nucleotides are TGCGCCAGCAAACCTACTCCGGGACTAGGCCTTTCCGGGGAGCTGTTTTTT. Translation: CASKPTPGLGLSGELFF.

V and J are TRBV15 and TRBJ2-1; tentative D call: TRBD2 (5 bases). Germline assignment: CDR1 LNHNV and CDR2 YYDKDF (reference sequence). This CDR3 spans 16 amino acids. V lost 0 bases and J 4 bases, leaving 13 bases between the germline ends. The CDR3 loop reads CATSREAGGLYNEQFF. In nucleotides, the CDR3 is TGTGCCACCAGCAGAGAGGCCGGCGGACTGTACAATGAGCAGTTCTTC.

The chain recombines TRBV15 with TRBJ1-4; D remains unclear. CDR3 length: 13 residues. V lost 1 base and J lost 7, with 7 bases in between. Germline V gene lookup returns CDR1 LNHNV and CDR2 YYDKDF (reference sequence). The CDR3 coding sequence is TGTGCCACCAGCAGAGTTCCATCTGAAAAACTGTTTTTT. Protein: CATSRVPSEKLFF.

The rearrangement uses TRBV28 and TRBJ1-2, with D tentatively TRBD1 (5 bases). V was pared by 3 bases and J by 4 bases, with 18 bases between. This CDR3 contains 16 residues. Germline CDR1 reads MDHEN; CDR2 reads SYDVKM. The CDR3 protein is CASSFIDSSLVYGYTF. The CDR3 DNA is TGTGCCAGCAGTTTCATCGACAGCTCTTTAGTCTATGGCTACACCTTC.

The chain recombines TRBV19 with TRBJ2-7; tentatively, D is TRBD1 (6 bases). Between the trimmed V and J ends, which lost 5 bases and 3 bases, there was a span of 11 bases. The CDR3 is 13 amino acids. Germline-derived CDR1 and CDR2 are LNHDA and SQIVND (reference sequence). The DNA for the CDR3 is TGTGCCAGTAGTCCGGGACAAGACTACGAGCAGTACTTC. This codes for CASSPGQDYEQYF.

This rearrangement joins TRBV5-1 to TRBJ1-1; D gene ambiguous. The V and J ends lost 3 bases and 1 base respectively, with 7 bases between them. Germline lookup yields CDR1 SGHRS and CDR2 YFSETQ. This CDR3 region has 13 residues. DNA of the CDR3: TGCGCCAGCAGCTCCTACAGGAACACTGAAGCTTTCTTT. Protein sequence: CASSSYRNTEAFF.

This rearrangement joins TRBV19 to TRBJ2-1; D possibly uses TRBD1 or TRBD2 (5 bases each). Germline V gene data show CDR1 as LNHDA and CDR2 as SQIVND (reference sequence). This CDR3 comprises 16 residues. V dropped 1 base and J dropped 8 bases, with 18 bases sitting between them. The CDR3 loop is CASSIVGATGADEQFF. The CDR3 bases are TGTGCCAGTAGTATAGTTGGGGCTACCGGAGCGGATGAGCAGTTCTTC.

This chain uses TRBV19 with TRBJ1-1; D perhaps matches TRBD1 (5 bases). This CDR3 spans 14 amino acids. With 5 bases removed from V and 0 bases from J, the gap between germline ends came to 10 bases. CDR1 LNHDA and CDR2 SQIVND come from the germline V gene (reference sequence). This chain's CDR3 is CASSYAGMNTEAFF. CDR3 sequence (DNA): TGTGCCAGTAGTTACGCAGGGATGAACACTGAAGCTTTCTTT.

J is TRBJ2-1 and V is TRBV28; a possible D gene is TRBD2 (6 bases). Trimming took 2 bases from V and 4 from J, leaving 12 bases between them. The length of the CDR3 is 15 residues. From germline, CDR1 is MDHEN and CDR2 SYDVKM. The CDR3, as DNA: TGTGCCAGCAGTTTAGGAGGGGACGAATACAATGAGCAGTTCTTC. This gives the protein CASSLGGDEYNEQFF.

The V gene is TRBV7-2, the J gene TRBJ2-2, with 10 bases fitting TRBD2. V lost 1 base to trimming and J lost 6 bases; unmatched junction nucleotides: 2. The CDR3 has 15 amino acids. Looked up from germline, CDR1 is SGHTA and CDR2 is FQGNSA. The CDR3 loop reads CASSLDSGRAGELFF. The DNA of the CDR3 is TGTGCCAGCAGCTTAGACAGCGGGAGGGCCGGGGAGCTGTTTTTT.

The V call is TRBV19, the J call TRBJ2-2; weak D call: TRBD1 (6 bases). This CDR3 has 18 amino acids. The V end was cut by 1 base, the J end by 0 bases, with 15 bases between. Germline V gene sequence: CDR1 LNHDA, CDR2 SQIVND (reference sequence). DNA for the CDR3: TGTGCCAGTAGTATAGGGGCAGCCGGGACAACGAACACCGGGGAGCTGTTTTTT. It translates to CASSIGAAGTTNTGELFF.

V is TRBV28 and J is TRBJ2-7; 10 bases line up with TRBD1. The germline gives CDR1 MDHEN, CDR2 SYDVKM. The CDR3 sequence is 16 residues long. Trimming removed 3 bases from V and 0 bases from J; junction bases left unmatched: 5. CDR3 in amino acids: CASSFTGTGDSYEQYF. The CDR3 DNA sequence: TGTGCCAGCAGTTTCACCGGGACAGGGGACTCCTACGAGCAGTACTTC.

This clone was found once. This rearrangement joins TRBV6-4 to TRBJ2-7, with 9 bases that match TRBD1. CDR1 and CDR2 from the germline V gene are MRHNA and SNTAGT. Trimming at V came to 6 bases and at J to 2 bases, leaving 14 bases not matched to a gene. The CDR3 sequence is 17 residues long. DNA for the CDR3: TGTGCCAGCAGCCGAAACATAGGACAGGGGATGGCCTACGAGCAGTACTTC. This codes for CASSRNIGQGMAYEQYF.

The chain carries TRBV4-1 and TRBJ2-5; D unresolved. This CDR3 contains 14 residues. Germline V gene sequence: CDR1 MGHRA, CDR2 YSYEKL. V was pared by 0 bases and J by 4 bases, with 9 bases between. The CDR3 loop reads CASSQDLRTETQYF. The CDR3 DNA sequence: TGCGCCAGCAGCCAAGATTTAAGGACAGAGACCCAGTACTTC.

The chain joins TRBV29-1 to TRBJ1-2; TRBD1 matches at 8 bases. The CDR3 is 14 amino acids. V gave up 0 bases and J gave up 4 bases; unmatched junction bases: 4. Germline V lookup: CDR1 SQVTM, CDR2 ANQGSEA. The CDR3 is CSVEDGTGPYGYTF. The CDR3 DNA is TGCAGCGTTGAAGACGGGACAGGCCCCTATGGCTACACCTTC.

The V and J genes are TRBV7-7 and TRBJ2-3; 10 positions agree with TRBD2. Trimming took 5 bases from V and 2 from J; bases not matched to a gene: 4. This CDR3 contains 15 residues. CDR1 and CDR2 from the germline V gene are SSHAT and FNYEAQ (reference sequence). The CDR3 loop reads CASSRAGGHTDTQYF. Here the CDR3 DNA reads TGTGCCAGCAGCCGAGCGGGAGGGCACACAGATACGCAGTATTTT. Full variable domain (missing parts from reference TRBV7-7 and TRBJ2-3): GAGVSQSPRYKVTKRGQDVTLRCDPISSHATLYWYQQALGQGPEFLTYFNYEAQPDKSGLPSDRFSAERPEGSISTLTIQRTEQRDSAMYRCASSRAGGHTDTQYFGPGTRLTVL.

This chain joins TRBV30 and TRBJ1-2; D remains unclear. V lost 7 bases, J lost 6 bases, and 12 bases lay in between. This CDR3 is built from 11 residues. Germline V gene sequence: CDR1 GTSNPN, CDR2 SVGIG (reference sequence). This CDR3 reads CASSGDNGYTF. The DNA of the CDR3 is TGTGCCTCATCCGGGGATAATGGCTACACCTTC.